The 17 T cell receptor beta chains in this list originate from one sample, sequenced in a study of shared clonotypes between healthy human individuals. CD45RO-negative, CCR7-positively selected cells formed the naive CD8 fraction, excluding terminally differentiated effector memory CD45RA+ cells. The assay was immunoSEQ multiplex PCR, and TCRdb's table has in-frame clones only and misses some. The table has around 2,000,000 clones, approximately 94% seen once. The sample comprised naive CD8+ T cells from PBMCs. Every receptor here comes from a man younger than 35 in good health. Some clones in this sample may be carry-over from other donors' samples.

This chain links TRBV11-3 with TRBJ2-2; D remains ambiguous. The V end lost 4 bases, the J end lost 6 bases, and 15 bases lay between the germline ends. Germline values: CDR1 SGHNT, CDR2 YENEEA. The CDR3 spans 15 residues. CDR3 sequence reads: CASSSPDGLPGELFF. The DNA for the CDR3 is TGTGCCAGCAGCTCCCCCGACGGGCTTCCCGGGGAGCTGTTTTTT.

The chain employs TRBV7-8 and TRBJ2-1, with D perhaps matching TRBD2 (5 bases). The V gene lost 4 bases and the J gene lost 0 bases, with 19 bases spanning the gap. Germline CDR1 is SGHVS and CDR2 is FQNEAQ. This CDR3 comprises 18 residues. The chain's CDR3 is CASSYDVKDSRSYNEQFF. In DNA form, the CDR3 reads TGTGCCAGCAGCTACGACGTGAAGGACTCCCGCTCCTACAATGAGCAGTTCTTC.

The chain couples TRBV4-1 to TRBJ1-2, with 7 bases matching TRBD1. V dropped 1 base and J dropped 0; count of bases not matched to a gene: 5. This CDR3 is built from 16 residues. Germline V CDR1 and CDR2: MGHRA, YSYEKL. The CDR3 loop reads CASSQGDRASNYGYTF. CDR3 DNA: TGCGCCAGCAGCCAAGGCGACAGGGCCTCTAACTATGGCTACACCTTC.

The V call is TRBV9, the J call TRBJ2-2; D is possibly TRBD1 (5 bases). Germline values: CDR1 SGDLS, CDR2 YYNGEE. The CDR3 length is 16 residues. Trimming removed 4 bases at V and 3 bases at J, with 16 bases between. The CDR3 DNA sequence: TGTGCCAGCAGCCTAGGGGTTGAGGCCCACACCGGGGAGCTGTTTTTT. Translated: CASSLGVEAHTGELFF. The complete variable domain, with remaining parts taken from reference TRBV9 and TRBJ2-2, reads DSGVTQTPKHLITATGQRVTLRCSPRSGDLSVYWYQQSLDQGLQFLIQYYNGEERAKGNILERFSAQQFPDLHSELNLSSLELGDSALYFCASSLGVEAHTGELFFGEGSRLTVL.

The rearrangement joins TRBV9 to TRBJ1-4; 8 bases are shared with TRBD1. The V gene end was trimmed by 0 bases and the J gene end by 2 bases; junction bases not matched to a gene: 6. The CDR3 spans 17 residues. Germline CDR1 is SGDLS and CDR2 is YYNGEE. Here the CDR3 reads CASSVVGRGPTNEKLFF. Written as DNA, the CDR3 is TGTGCCAGCAGCGTAGTGGGCAGGGGGCCGACTAATGAAAAACTGTTTTTT.

This rearrangement joins TRBV2 to TRBJ2-1; 8 nucleotides line up with TRBD2. The CDR3 is made up of 13 amino acids. CDR1 SNHLY and CDR2 FYNNEI come from the germline V gene. J gave up 10 bases and V 6 bases, and 8 bases lay outside the gene matches. The CDR3 is CASSDTGTREQFF. The CDR3 DNA reads as TGTGCCAGCAGCGACACCGGGACTAGAGAGCAGTTCTTC.

The chain's CDR3 is CASSTPLLLAKNIQYF. The CDR3 DNA follows: TGTGCCAGCAGCACTCCCTTACTCCTAGCCAAAAACATTCAGTACTTC. The chain combines TRBV2 with TRBJ2-4; D uncertain. From germline, CDR1 is SNHLY and CDR2 FYNNEI. Deletions cut 6 bases from V and 0 bases from J, with 15 bases between. CDR3 size: 16 residues. Using reference TRBV2 and TRBJ2-4 for the parts outside the CDR3, the full variable domain is EPEVTQTPSHQVTQMGQEVILRCVPISNHLYFYWYRQILGQKVEFLVSFYNNEISEKSEIFDDQFSVERPDGSNFTLKIRSTKLEDSAMYFCASSTPLLLAKNIQYFGAGTRLSVL.

V gene TRBV4-1 combines with J gene TRBJ2-3; D is unresolved. Germline CDR1 MGHRA, CDR2 YSYEKL. The CDR3 contains 16 residues. The germline V and J ends were trimmed by 0 bases and 4 bases, with 14 bases remaining between them. The CDR3 DNA is TGCGCCAGCAGCCAAGATAGGGCTAGAAACCCAGATACGCAGTATTTT. Protein product: CASSQDRARNPDTQYF.

The rearrangement uses TRBV13 and TRBJ1-6, with D hard to call. This CDR3 comprises 13 residues. Deletions cut 6 bases from V and 9 bases from J, with 12 bases between. Germline V CDR1 and CDR2: PRHDT, FYEKMQ (reference sequence). CDR3 bases: TGTGCCAGCAGTCCAACTGGGATTTCACCCCTCCACTTT. It is translated as CASSPTGISPLHF.

This chain joins TRBV9 and TRBJ2-3; 9 positions match TRBD2. Germline values: CDR1 SGDLS, CDR2 YYNGEE. Germline trimming cut 6 bases from V and 3 bases from J; bases unmatched to any gene: 8. The CDR3 has 15 amino acids. The CDR3 coding sequence is TGTGCCAGCACCTTAGGACTAGCGATGACAGATACGCAGTATTTT. Translated, it gives CASTLGLAMTDTQYF. The variable domain in full, with the rest retrieved from reference TRBV9 and TRBJ2-3, is DSGVTQTPKHLITATGQRVTLRCSPRSGDLSVYWYQQSLDQGLQFLIQYYNGEERAKGNILERFSAQQFPDLHSELNLSSLELGDSALYFCASTLGLAMTDTQYFGPGTRLTVL.

This chain joins TRBV28 and TRBJ2-2, with 12 positions matching TRBD2. Germline assignment: CDR1 MDHEN and CDR2 SYDVKM. This CDR3 region has 18 residues. Trimming at V came to 6 bases and at J to 3 bases, leaving 11 bases not matched to a gene. The CDR3 reads CASSLLAGGQGDTGELFF. As DNA, the CDR3 is TGTGCCAGCAGCCTACTAGCGGGAGGCCAGGGTGACACCGGGGAGCTGTTTTTT.

V usage is TRBV5-1 and J usage is TRBJ2-7, with TRBD1 matching over 8 bases. The CDR3 is 14 amino acids. Germline V gene lookup returns CDR1 SGHRS and CDR2 YFSETQ. J gave up 1 base and V 4 bases, and 4 bases lay outside the gene matches. CDR3 DNA: TGCGCCAGCAGCGTTGGGACAGGATCCTACGAGCAGTACTTC. Its protein product is CASSVGTGSYEQYF.

Comment on this clone: The sample contains more than one DNA sequence encoding this CDR3. The CDR3 DNA is TGTGCCAGCAGCGTAGCAGGTCGGTCCTACGAGCAGTACTTC. This encodes CASSVAGRSYEQYF. J is TRBJ2-7 and V is TRBV9; D is undetermined. The CDR3 consists of 14 residues. Germline values: CDR1 SGDLS, CDR2 YYNGEE. Deletions cut 0 bases from V and 1 base from J, with 8 bases between.

This sequence joins TRBV6-6 and TRBJ1-4; D is unclear. Looked up from germline, CDR1 is MNHNY and CDR2 is SVGAGI (reference sequence). CDR3 length equals 13 residues. Deletions cut 6 bases from V and 5 bases from J, with 10 bases between. The CDR3 sequence is CASRIAANEKLFF. The CDR3 bases are TGTGCCAGCAGAATCGCGGCAAATGAAAAACTGTTTTTT.

The genes are TRBV9 and TRBJ2-7, with 8 bases matching TRBD1. The CDR3 has 16 amino acids. Germline values: CDR1 SGDLS, CDR2 YYNGEE. V shed 3 bases, J shed 7 bases, and the junction held 15 bases outside the gene matches. In DNA, the CDR3 is TGTGCCAGCAGCGGACGAGGCGACAGGGGCTCGTATGAGCAGTACTTC. Translating it yields CASSGRGDRGSYEQYF.

The chain links TRBV28 to TRBJ2-7, with D perhaps matching TRBD2 (5 bases). The germline gives CDR1 MDHEN, CDR2 SYDVKM. Trimming took 6 bases from V and 7 from J, leaving 25 bases between them. This CDR3 has 16 amino acids. The CDR3 sequence is CASRLLRVAPFGEQYF. The CDR3 DNA is TGTGCCAGCAGACTACTTAGGGTAGCGCCGTTCGGGGAGCAGTACTTC.

The chain links TRBV14 to TRBJ1-1; D might be TRBD1 (5 bases). The length of the CDR3 is 13 residues. The germline gives CDR1 SGHDN, CDR2 FVKESK. V dropped 3 bases and J dropped 4 bases, with 9 bases sitting between them. CDR3 DNA sequence: TGTGCCAGCAGCCATCAGGGATTCACTGAAGCTTTCTTT. The encoded protein is CASSHQGFTEAFF.